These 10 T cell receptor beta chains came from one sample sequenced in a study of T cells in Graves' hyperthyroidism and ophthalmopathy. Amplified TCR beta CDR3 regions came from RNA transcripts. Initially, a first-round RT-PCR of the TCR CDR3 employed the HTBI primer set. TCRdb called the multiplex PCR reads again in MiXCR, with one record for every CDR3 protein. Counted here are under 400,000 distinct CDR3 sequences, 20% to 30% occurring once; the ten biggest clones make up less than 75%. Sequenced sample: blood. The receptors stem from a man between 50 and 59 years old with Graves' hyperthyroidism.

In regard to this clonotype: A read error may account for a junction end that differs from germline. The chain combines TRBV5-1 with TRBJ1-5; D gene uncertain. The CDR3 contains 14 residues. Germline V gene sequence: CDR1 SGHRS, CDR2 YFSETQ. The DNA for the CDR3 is TGCGCCAGCAGCTTGGGGAATAGCAGTCAGCCCCAGCATTTT. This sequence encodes CASSLGNSSQPQHF.

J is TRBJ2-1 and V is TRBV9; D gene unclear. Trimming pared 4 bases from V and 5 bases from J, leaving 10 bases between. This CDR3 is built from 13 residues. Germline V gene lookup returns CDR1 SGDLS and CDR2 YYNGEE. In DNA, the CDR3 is TGTGCCAGCAGCCCCCACAATGACAATGAGCAGTTCTTC. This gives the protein CASSPHNDNEQFF.

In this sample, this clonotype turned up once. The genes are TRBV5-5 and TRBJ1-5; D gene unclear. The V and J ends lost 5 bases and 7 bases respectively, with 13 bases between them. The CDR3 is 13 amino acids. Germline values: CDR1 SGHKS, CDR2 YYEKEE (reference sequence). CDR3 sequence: CASSYRAEQPQHF. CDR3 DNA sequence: TGTGCCAGCAGTTACCGGGCAGAGCAGCCCCAGCATTTT.

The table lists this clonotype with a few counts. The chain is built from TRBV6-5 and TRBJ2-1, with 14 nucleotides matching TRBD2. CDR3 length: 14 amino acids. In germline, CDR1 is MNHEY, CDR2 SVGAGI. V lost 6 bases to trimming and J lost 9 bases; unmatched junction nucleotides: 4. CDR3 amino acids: CASSRGLAGVEQFF. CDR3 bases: TGTGCCAGCAGCCGGGGACTAGCGGGAGTTGAGCAGTTCTTC.

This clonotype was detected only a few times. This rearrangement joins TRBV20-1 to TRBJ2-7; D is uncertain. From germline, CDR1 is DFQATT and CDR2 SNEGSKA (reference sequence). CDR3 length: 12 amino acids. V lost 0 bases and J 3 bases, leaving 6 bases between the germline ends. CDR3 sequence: CSAREGFYEQYF. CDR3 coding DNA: TGCAGTGCTAGAGAGGGTTTCTACGAGCAGTACTTC.

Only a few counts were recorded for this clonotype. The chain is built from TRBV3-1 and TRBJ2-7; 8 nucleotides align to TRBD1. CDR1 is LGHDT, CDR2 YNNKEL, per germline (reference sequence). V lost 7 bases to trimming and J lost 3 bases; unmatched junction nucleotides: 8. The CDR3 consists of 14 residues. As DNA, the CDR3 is TGTGCCAGCACCCGGGACAGGAACTACTACGAGCAGTACTTC. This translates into CASTRDRNYYEQYF.

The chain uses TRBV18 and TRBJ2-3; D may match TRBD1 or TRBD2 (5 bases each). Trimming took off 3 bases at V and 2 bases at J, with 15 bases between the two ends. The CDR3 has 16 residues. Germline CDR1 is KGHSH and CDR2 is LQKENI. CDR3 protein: CASSPLPWDVTDTQYF. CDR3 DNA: TGTGCCAGCTCACCCCTCCCCTGGGACGTCACAGATACGCAGTATTTT. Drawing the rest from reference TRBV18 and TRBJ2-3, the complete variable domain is NAGVMQNPRHLVRRRGQEARLRCSPMKGHSHVYWYRQLPEEGLKFMVYLQKENIIDESGMPKERFSAEFPKEGPSILRIQQVVRGDSAAYFCASSPLPWDVTDTQYFGPGTRLTVL.

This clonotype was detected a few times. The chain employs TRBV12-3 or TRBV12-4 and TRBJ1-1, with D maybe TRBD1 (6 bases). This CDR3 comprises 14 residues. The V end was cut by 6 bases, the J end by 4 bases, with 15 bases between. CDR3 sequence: CASSPRQGSTEAFF. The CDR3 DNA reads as TGTGCCAGCAGCCCGAGGCAGGGGTCCACTGAAGCTTTCTTT.

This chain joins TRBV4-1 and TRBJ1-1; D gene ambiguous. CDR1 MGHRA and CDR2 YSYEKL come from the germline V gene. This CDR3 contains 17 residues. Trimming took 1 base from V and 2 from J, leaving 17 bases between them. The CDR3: CASSQGFLGFGNTEAFF. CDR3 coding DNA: TGCGCCAGCAGCCAAGGTTTCCTGGGGTTTGGAAACACTGAAGCTTTCTTT.

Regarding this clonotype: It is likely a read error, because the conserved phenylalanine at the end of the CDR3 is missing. The chain's CDR3 is CSASASGGPRGTQYL. Here the CDR3 DNA reads TGCAGTGCTAGCGCGTCGGGAGGCCCTCGAGGGACCCAGTACCTC. The rearrangement uses TRBV20-1 and TRBJ2-5; 7 nucleotides match TRBD2. Germline assignment: CDR1 DFQATT and CDR2 SNEGSKA (reference sequence). The V and J ends lost 3 bases and 7 bases, in that order; junction bases with no gene match: 14. This CDR3 has 15 amino acids.